A selection of T cell receptor beta chains follows, all from one sample in a study of naive CD8 T cells in extremely preterm neonates. Some clones are missing from TCRdb's copy, which holds only in-frame ones; the method was immunoSEQ multiplex PCR. The sample contains about 5,900 clones, just under 98% of which appear only once. The material sequenced was naive CD8+ T cells from blood. Receptors originate from a human donor in good health. Each CDR3 is given with its conserved first and last residue. Each record gives: V gene, J gene, D gene, clone size, CDR3 DNA, CDR3 protein. A D gene is named only where the DNA matches it firmly. Size values are once, few and many counts, or a class for expanded clones, and some rows have none.

v_gene: TRBV6-5
j_gene: TRBJ2-7
d_gene: TRBD1
abundance: .
CDR3nt: TGTGCCAGCAGTTACACAGGGGGGTACGAGCAGTACTTC
CDR3aa: CASSYTGGYEQYF

v_gene: TRBV28
j_gene: TRBJ1-5
d_gene: TRBD1
abundance: .
CDR3nt: TGTGCCAGCAGTTTATGGAGGGACAGGTCAAAACCCCAGCATTTT
CDR3aa: CASSLWRDRSKPQHF

v_gene: TRBV30
j_gene: TRBJ1-2
d_gene: .
abundance: .
CDR3nt: TGTGCCTGCGGCGGGGGGGGCCCCCTTGTAAATGGCTACACCTTC
CDR3aa: CACGGGGPLVNGYTF

v_gene: TRBV5-4
j_gene: TRBJ2-7
d_gene: TRBD2
abundance: .
CDR3nt: TGTGCCAGCAGCTTGAAGCGGGAGTTCTCCTACGAGCAGTACTTC
CDR3aa: CASSLKREFSYEQYF

v_gene: TRBV9
j_gene: TRBJ2-1
d_gene: TRBD2
abundance: .
CDR3nt: TGTGCCAGCAGGGCGGGACTAGCGGGAAGTGAGCAGTTCTTC
CDR3aa: CASRAGLAGSEQFF

v_gene: TRBV28
j_gene: TRBJ1-2
d_gene: .
abundance: .
CDR3nt: TGTGCCAGCAATTTGCCAGGGGAGAAGCCCTATGGCTACACCTTC
CDR3aa: CASNLPGEKPYGYTF

v_gene: TRBV5-1
j_gene: TRBJ2-3
d_gene: .
abundance: .
CDR3nt: TGCGCCAGCCGCCGGGAGAGCGTAACAGATACGCAGTATTTT
CDR3aa: CASRRESVTDTQYF

v_gene: TRBV19
j_gene: TRBJ1-1
d_gene: .
abundance: .
CDR3nt: TGTGCCAGTAGTATGTCTACGCTCGACAGTCCTGAATGGTTGGAAGCTTTCTTT
CDR3aa: CASSMSTLDSPEWLEAFF

v_gene: TRBV7-2
j_gene: TRBJ2-3
d_gene: .
abundance: .
CDR3nt: TGTGCCAGGGACACGGGGGAGCCCCGCGTGCCGTATACGCAGTATTTT
CDR3aa: CARDTGEPRVPYTQYF

v_gene: TRBV9
j_gene: TRBJ2-5
d_gene: .
abundance: .
CDR3nt: TGTGCCAGCAGCGTAGGTGGCAGACAAGAGACCCAGTACTTC
CDR3aa: CASSVGGRQETQYF

v_gene: TRBV19
j_gene: TRBJ1-5
d_gene: .
abundance: .
CDR3nt: TGTGCCAGTGAAACAGGGTTGAAGGCTCAGCCCCAGCATTTT
CDR3aa: CASETGLKAQPQHF

v_gene: TRBV11-2
j_gene: TRBJ1-1
d_gene: .
abundance: .
CDR3nt: TGTGCCAGCAGCTTAGTTACTTTCGTAGGCGGCACTGAAGCTTTCTTT
CDR3aa: CASSLVTFVGGTEAFF

v_gene: TRBV11-2
j_gene: TRBJ2-7
d_gene: .
abundance: .
CDR3nt: TGTGCCAGCAGCTCAGAACACCACTCCTACGAGCAGTACTTC
CDR3aa: CASSSEHHSYEQYF

v_gene: TRBV6-1
j_gene: TRBJ2-3
d_gene: TRBD1
abundance: .
CDR3nt: TGTGCCAGCAGTAATGGACAGGGGTTCACAGATACGCAGTATTTT
CDR3aa: CASSNGQGFTDTQYF

v_gene: TRBV15
j_gene: TRBJ2-7
d_gene: TRBD2
abundance: .
CDR3nt: TGTGCCACCAGCACGAAGCGGGAGGTCTCCTACGAGCAGTACTTC
CDR3aa: CATSTKREVSYEQYF

v_gene: TRBV9
j_gene: TRBJ2-3
d_gene: .
abundance: .
CDR3nt: TGTGCCAGCAGCGTAGACAGGGCCACAGATACGCAGTATTTT
CDR3aa: CASSVDRATDTQYF

v_gene: TRBV6-5
j_gene: TRBJ1-2
d_gene: .
abundance: once
CDR3nt: TGTGCCAGCAGTGGAGGTCTCGGCTACACCTTC
CDR3aa: CASSGGLGYTF

v_gene: TRBV28
j_gene: TRBJ1-5
d_gene: TRBD1
abundance: .
CDR3nt: TGTGCCAGCAGCCAGGTACAGGGGCGGGCTAGCAATCAGCCCCAGCATTTT
CDR3aa: CASSQVQGRASNQPQHF